This T cell receptor (beta chain) was captured in a study of radiation and T cells in renal cell carcinoma. Study in general: Nephrectomy followed 15 Gy stereotactic body radiation by 4 weeks.

This clone has a single count. The antigen is not known. Study-level points and caveats: In blood, top tumor clones expanded by 2 weeks, shrinking by 4.

The method was immunoSEQ multiplex PCR; TCRdb's version includes in-frame clones alone and lacks a portion of them. The data hold some 75,000 clones, with roughly 82% observed a single time. Indicated time point: blood 2 weeks post-SBRT. As to treatment: 15 Gy SBRT to primary tumor, nephrectomy 4 weeks later. Serial blood draws occurred at baseline and 2 and 4 weeks post-SBRT. The tumor was a clear cell renal cell carcinoma. This specimen consisted of blood, obtained from a patient whose treatment included radiotherapy and nephrectomy. The sequence came from a man aged 55 to 70 with renal cell carcinoma.

CDR3 protein: CASSAPGGVGRASPLHF. The CDR3 DNA sequence: TGTGCCAGCAGCGCGCCAGGCGGGGTAGGGAGGGCTTCACCCCTCCACTTT. The chain carries TRBV9 and TRBJ1-6; no clear D. CDR3 length equals 17 residues. V dropped 3 bases and J dropped 9 bases, with 22 bases sitting between them. Per the germline V gene, CDR1 is SGDLS and CDR2 is YYNGEE.